The subject of this entry is one T cell receptor (beta chain). Its target is not known. Repertoires were generated with immunoSEQ multiplex PCR, while TCRdb's copy carries only in-frame clones and drops some. The data contain about 150,000 clones, approximately 90% of them singletons. Second-dose recipients at about 4 or about 12 weeks were treated as one pooled group. Per the germline V gene, CDR1 is SGHAT and CDR2 is FQNNGV. The ends lost 5 bases at V and 7 bases at J; junction bases unmatched: 5. This CDR3 spans 13 amino acids. The source of the sample is a study of T cell responses to AZD1222 COVID-19 vaccine. Study-level points and caveats: Spike-specific TCR depth and breadth grew after two AZD1222 doses.

V and J are TRBV11-2 and TRBJ2-1, with 7 bases identical to TRBD1. The source was peripheral blood, collected 28 days after the second AZD1222 dose. This TCR was sampled from an adult who received the AZD1222 COVID-19 vaccine. The CDR3 nucleotides are TGTGCCAGCAGCATGGACAGGCTAAATGAGCAGTTCTTC. Amino acids: CASSMDRLNEQFF. Variable domain in full (rest from reference TRBV11-2 and TRBJ2-1): EAGVAQSPRYKIIEKRQSVAFWCNPISGHATLYWYQQILGQGPKLLIQFQNNGVVDDSQLPKDRFSAERLKGVDSTLKIQPAKLEDSAVYLCASSMDRLNEQFFGPGTRLTVL.